The clone carrying this TCR beta chain was recorded at least ten times. A J-beta primer mix and a sample-barcoded 5' primer were used in a second PCR of roughly 6 to 12 cycles. TCRdb processed the 5' RACE reads anew with MiXCR; each CDR3 protein has one entry. The table lists 550,000 to 800,000 distinct CDR3 sequences, around 32% of them singletons. Each donor had roughly 10 milliliters of peripheral blood drawn. The CDR3 totals 17 residues. Trimming cost V 2 bases and J 5 bases; bases outside gene matches: 9. Germline CDR1 LGHDT, CDR2 YNNKEL (reference sequence). The data stem from a study of blood T cells in healthy people across ages.

Sequenced sample: blood. This TCR derives from an elderly woman in good health. The V call is TRBV3-1, the J call TRBJ2-3; the match to TRBD2 covers 11 bases. The CDR3 DNA sequence: TGTGCCAGCAGCCAATGGGCTAGCGGGGGGTCCGGAGATACGCAGTATTTT. This encodes CASSQWASGGSGDTQYF.